The 3 T cell receptor beta chains in this list originate from one sample, sequenced in a study of cytomegalovirus exposure and HLA in healthy donors. The PCR made use of 60 Vbeta and 13 Jbeta primers. Clones were read by immunoSEQ multiplex PCR, and TCRdb kept only the in-frame ones, dropping some. This sample yields about 160,000 clones, of which 70% to 80% are seen a single time; 3.5% to 4.5% belongs to the top ten. The specimen sequenced was PBMCs. The receptors were gathered from a man aged 30-40 years in good health and CMV-seropositive.

This chain links TRBV28 with TRBJ1-4, with 8 bases identical to TRBD1. V was pared by 6 bases and J by 7 bases, with 7 bases of the junction left unmatched. Germline V lookup: CDR1 MDHEN, CDR2 SYDVKM. The CDR3 covers 14 residues. The chain's CDR3 is CASSGWTGSEKLFF. CDR3 coding DNA: TGTGCCAGCAGCGGGTGGACAGGGAGTGAAAAACTGTTTTTT.

This clone was seen just once. The chain combines TRBV27 with TRBJ2-3; 8 positions match TRBD2. The CDR3 has 16 amino acids. Germline values: CDR1 MNHEY, CDR2 SMNVEV (reference sequence). V trimming: 7 bases; J trimming: 3 bases; junction bases outside the gene matches: 12. In DNA, the CDR3 is TGTGCCAGCACCCCCCTGAGGCGGGGGGTAACAGATACGCAGTATTTT. Its translation is CASTPLRRGVTDTQYF.

This chain uses TRBV28 with TRBJ2-7; 7 bases match TRBD1. CDR3 length equals 15 residues. V was pared by 4 bases and J by 2 bases, with 8 bases of the junction left unmatched. Germline V gene lookup returns CDR1 MDHEN and CDR2 SYDVKM. CDR3 DNA: TGTGCCAGCAGTTACCAGACAGGGTCCCCCTACGAGCAGTACTTC. Protein: CASSYQTGSPYEQYF.